These 29 T cell receptor beta chains came from one sample sequenced in a study of cytomegalovirus exposure and HLA in healthy donors. 13 Jbeta primers and 60 Vbeta primers were used for the PCR. The table came from immunoSEQ multiplex PCR; TCRdb's copy has only in-frame clones and leaves some out. Of approximately 290,000 clones in the sample, 75% to 85% are singletons; the top ten hold more than 0.3%. The specimen sequenced was PBMCs. Receptors originate from a girl aged 2 to 9 in good health and CMV-seronegative.

The chain combines TRBV9 with TRBJ1-1, with D possibly TRBD1 on 5 matching bases. Germline CDR1 SGDLS, CDR2 YYNGEE. Trimming removed 3 bases at V and 1 base at J, with 16 bases between. This CDR3 is built from 16 residues. The CDR3 nucleotides read TGTGCCAGCAGCGATCCTTATTCGACAGCGAACACTGAAGCTTTCTTT. Amino acids: CASSDPYSTANTEAFF.

The chain has TRBV6-1 and TRBJ2-7, with D perhaps matching TRBD1 (6 bases). V was trimmed by 3 bases and J by 2 bases, leaving 8 bases between them. CDR1 MNHNS and CDR2 SASEGT come from the germline V gene. CDR3 length equals 13 residues. For the CDR3, the DNA is TGTGCCAGCAGTGAGAACAGGGCCTACGAGCAGTACTTC. Its protein is CASSENRAYEQYF.

The rearrangement links TRBV6-6 to TRBJ1-2; D possibly corresponds to TRBD1 (5 bases). The CDR3 has 15 amino acids. Trimming shortened V by 4 bases and J by 0 bases, and 12 bases separated the two germline ends. CDR1 is MNHNY, CDR2 SVGAGI, per germline (reference sequence). CDR3 in DNA: TGTGCCAGCAGTTCGGGGGACGGCGCTAACTATGGCTACACCTTC. Residues: CASSSGDGANYGYTF.

This rearrangement joins TRBV27 to TRBJ2-3; 8 nucleotides line up with TRBD2. This CDR3 spans 15 amino acids. CDR1 MNHEY and CDR2 SMNVEV come from the germline V gene (reference sequence). The ends lost 7 bases at V and 2 bases at J; junction bases unmatched: 8. CDR3 residues: CASKPGGPNTDTQYF. The CDR3 region has the DNA TGTGCCAGCAAACCGGGAGGGCCTAACACAGATACGCAGTATTTT.

The chain is built from TRBV27 and TRBJ2-7; perhaps D is TRBD1 or TRBD2 (10 bases each). The CDR3 totals 19 residues. V lost 8 bases and J lost 6, with 35 bases in between. Germline CDR1 MNHEY, CDR2 SMNVEV (reference sequence). The CDR3 nucleotides read TGTGCCAGCCAGGACAGGGGGGGACCCTCTAGCGGGAGAATACCCGAGCAGTACTTC. Its protein product is CASQDRGGPSSGRIPEQYF.

This chain joins TRBV4-2 and TRBJ2-7, with D tentatively TRBD1 (5 bases). V was clipped by 1 base and J by 2 bases, with 12 bases between them. This CDR3 comprises 15 residues. CDR1 and CDR2 from the germline V gene are LGHNA and YNFKEQ. The CDR3 DNA follows: TGTGCCAGCAGCCAAGGAAGGACAAGGGCCTACGAGCAGTACTTC. It specifies CASSQGRTRAYEQYF.

This clone was detected only a few times. V usage is TRBV6-1 and J usage is TRBJ2-5; maybe TRBD1 (6 bases). The J call may be wrong; the DNA end is better matched by TRBJ2-7. This CDR3 spans 14 amino acids. The germline V gene has CDR1 MNHNS and CDR2 SASEGT. CDR3 loop: CASRGARVMYEQYF. CDR3 nucleotides: TGTGCCAGCAGGGGGGCCAGGGTAATGTACGAGCAGTACTTC.

This chain joins TRBV7-9 and TRBJ1-2, with TRBD1 matching over 8 bases. Germline CDR1 SEHNR, CDR2 FQNEAQ (reference sequence). The CDR3 contains 17 residues. The ends lost 2 bases at V and 0 bases at J; junction bases unmatched: 8. The CDR3 region has the DNA TGTGCCAGCAGCTTATTTAGGACAGGGTCCGCTAACTATGGCTACACCTTC. Translation: CASSLFRTGSANYGYTF.

This clone has more than one count but fewer than ten. The chain couples TRBV7-8 to TRBJ2-1, with 7 bases matching TRBD2. The CDR3 runs to 15 residues. V was clipped by 3 bases and J by 4 bases; unmatched bases: 6. Germline values: CDR1 SGHVS, CDR2 FQNEAQ. CDR3 DNA: TGTGCCAGCAGCTTTAGGGAGGGCCCTTACAATGAGCAGTTCTTC. Its protein is CASSFREGPYNEQFF. The full variable domain, completed using reference TRBV7-8 and TRBJ2-1, is GAGVSQSPRYKVAKRGQDVALRCDPISGHVSLFWYQQALGQGPEFLTYFQNEAQLDKSGLPSDRFFAERPEGSVSTLKIQRTQQEDSAVYLCASSFREGPYNEQFFGPGTRLTVL.

This clone was picked up one time. This chain links TRBV19 with TRBJ1-1, with TRBD1 as a possible D gene (5 bases). CDR1 and CDR2 from the germline V gene are LNHDA and SQIVND (reference sequence). Trimming stripped 6 bases from V and 0 bases from J, with 14 bases between. The CDR3 totals 15 residues. CDR3 loop: CASRRRQRMNTEAFF. The CDR3 nucleotides are TGTGCCAGTAGGAGAAGACAGAGAATGAACACTGAAGCTTTCTTT.

This clone was detected a few times. This chain uses TRBV9 with TRBJ2-4; 11 nucleotides match TRBD1. Germline lookup yields CDR1 SGDLS and CDR2 YYNGEE. V shed 4 bases, J shed 1 base, and the junction held 7 bases outside the gene matches. The CDR3 has 17 amino acids. The CDR3 DNA sequence: TGTGCCAGCAGCCTGAGGGACAGGGGGTTCGCCAAAAACATTCAGTACTTC. Encoded protein: CASSLRDRGFAKNIQYF.

This clone has a handful of counts. V is TRBV18 and J is TRBJ2-7, with TRBD1 matching 9 bases. The CDR3 has 16 amino acids. V gave up 1 base and J gave up 1 base; unmatched junction bases: 5. Germline CDR1 reads KGHSH; CDR2 reads LQKENI. The CDR3 DNA is TGTGCCAGCTCACCACTGACGGGGACAGGGTCCTACGAGCAGTACTTC. It is translated as CASSPLTGTGSYEQYF. Combining the CDR3 with reference TRBV18 and TRBJ2-7 gives the whole variable domain NAGVMQNPRHLVRRRGQEARLRCSPMKGHSHVYWYRQLPEEGLKFMVYLQKENIIDESGMPKERFSAEFPKEGPSILRIQQVVRGDSAAYFCASSPLTGTGSYEQYFGPGTRLTVT.

This clone has a single count. The rearrangement links TRBV27 to TRBJ1-6; the D gene is possibly TRBD1 (5 bases). Germline loops: CDR1 MNHEY, CDR2 SMNVEV (reference sequence). This CDR3 has 15 amino acids. V shed 3 bases and J shed 7 bases, with 13 bases lying between them. Written as DNA, the CDR3 is TGTGCCAGCAGTTTGGGACTTTCGTTCAATTCACCCCTCCACTTT. Translation: CASSLGLSFNSPLHF.

V usage is TRBV6-5 and J usage is TRBJ2-1; no clear D gene. CDR3 length: 13 residues. Trimming cost V 2 bases and J 8 bases, with 10 bases left between them. Looked up from germline, CDR1 is MNHEY and CDR2 is SVGAGI. DNA for the CDR3: TGTGCCAGCAGTTACCGAGACTCCCATGAGCAGTTCTTC. This sequence encodes CASSYRDSHEQFF.

J is TRBJ2-2 and V is TRBV27; 12 bases line up with TRBD2. The CDR3 length is 15 residues. Germline trimming cut 3 bases from V and 6 bases from J; bases unmatched to any gene: 2. Germline-derived CDR1 and CDR2 are MNHEY and SMNVEV (reference sequence). The CDR3 loop reads CASSFRTSGAGELFF. Here the CDR3 DNA reads TGTGCCAGCAGTTTTCGGACTAGCGGGGCCGGGGAGCTGTTTTTT.

This clone has just one count. The rearrangement uses TRBV7-3 and TRBJ2-1; 8 nucleotides agree with TRBD2. J was trimmed by 9 bases and V by 5 bases; bases with no gene match: 3. Germline lookup yields CDR1 SGHTA and CDR2 FQGTGA. CDR3 length: 12 amino acids. DNA for the CDR3: TGTGCCAGCAGCGGGACTAGTGGTGAGCAGTTCTTC. Translated, it gives CASSGTSGEQFF.

The chain recombines TRBV7-6 with TRBJ2-1; 9 bases line up with TRBD2. Germline trimming cut 9 bases from V and 4 bases from J; bases unmatched to any gene: 4. CDR1 is SGHVS and CDR2 is FNYEAQ in the germline V gene. The CDR3 has 13 amino acids. For the CDR3, the DNA is TGTGCCAGTAGCGGGGGAGGGTACAATGAGCAGTTCTTC. It codes for CASSGGGYNEQFF.

The genes are TRBV5-8 and TRBJ1-2, with TRBD1 matching 9 bases. This CDR3 contains 14 residues. The V gene end was trimmed by 4 bases and the J gene end by 6 bases; junction bases not matched to a gene: 7. Germline V gene lookup returns CDR1 SGHTS and CDR2 YDEGEE. The DNA of the CDR3 is TGTGCCAGCAGCGCAACAGGGGGCTGGGATGGCTACACCTTC. This sequence encodes CASSATGGWDGYTF.

The gene calls are TRBV5-1 and TRBJ1-1; D is unclear. V was clipped by 0 bases and J by 6 bases, with 6 bases between them. Germline CDR1 reads SGHRS; CDR2 reads YFSETQ. The CDR3 is 12 amino acids. CDR3 sequence: CASSLGPSEAFF. For the CDR3, the DNA is TGCGCCAGCAGCTTGGGTCCTTCTGAAGCTTTCTTT.

The chain is built from TRBV27 and TRBJ2-4; no definite D call. Germline CDR1 reads MNHEY; CDR2 reads SMNVEV (reference sequence). Trimming removed 5 bases at V and 0 bases at J, with 14 bases between. The CDR3 has 16 residues. The CDR3 DNA is TGTGCCAGCAGTCCTTCAGACAACCTAGCCAAAAACATTCAGTACTTC. It is translated as CASSPSDNLAKNIQYF.

A few counts support this clone. In nucleotides, the CDR3 is TGTGCCAGTATTCAGGACAGCTCTAATGAAAAACTGTTTTTT. It yields the protein CASIQDSSNEKLFF. This chain links TRBV7-9 with TRBJ1-4; D might be TRBD1 (6 bases). The CDR3 runs 14 residues. The ends were cut back, 9 bases at V and 3 bases at J, with 14 bases in the middle. Germline CDR1 reads SEHNR; CDR2 reads FQNEAQ (reference sequence).

The chain has TRBV30 and TRBJ2-1; 10 bases fit TRBD2. The CDR3 spans 14 residues. Trimming cost V 8 bases and J 6 bases; bases outside gene matches: 10. Germline CDR1 reads GTSNPN; CDR2 reads SVGIG (reference sequence). The CDR3 nucleotides read TGTGCCACGGGCCTAGCGGGAGTCGGCAATGAGCAGTTCTTC. It translates to CATGLAGVGNEQFF.

This clone has more than one count but fewer than ten. The gene calls are TRBV29-1 and TRBJ2-7; 7 bases are a match to TRBD1. This CDR3 has 14 amino acids. The germline V gene has CDR1 SQVTM and CDR2 ANQGSEA. The junction had 6 bases not matched to a gene; V was cut back by 4 bases and J by 0 bases. The chain's CDR3 is CSVGFGDSSYEQYF. DNA for the CDR3: TGCAGCGTTGGTTTTGGGGACAGCTCCTACGAGCAGTACTTC.

The rearrangement uses TRBV18 and TRBJ2-3, with D possibly being TRBD2 (6 bases). This CDR3 spans 15 amino acids. Germline lookup yields CDR1 KGHSH and CDR2 LQKENI. V was shortened by 1 base and J by 4 bases, with 12 bases between the two germline ends. CDR3 sequence reads: CASSPRAGRADTQYF. CDR3 bases: TGTGCCAGCTCACCACGGGCGGGGCGTGCAGATACGCAGTATTTT. The full variable domain, in which reference TRBV18 and TRBJ2-3 provide the parts outside the CDR3, is NAGVMQNPRHLVRRRGQEARLRCSPMKGHSHVYWYRQLPEEGLKFMVYLQKENIIDESGMPKERFSAEFPKEGPSILRIQQVVRGDSAAYFCASSPRAGRADTQYFGPGTRLTVL.

V is TRBV11-1 and J is TRBJ2-1, with 14 bases lining up with TRBD2. The J segment lost 4 bases and the V segment lost 4 bases, leaving 3 bases of the junction unmatched. Per the germline V gene, CDR1 is SGHAT and CDR2 is FQDESV (reference sequence). The CDR3 contains 16 residues. This CDR3 reads CASSSGLAGAYNEQFF. The DNA of the CDR3 is TGTGCCAGCAGCTCGGGACTAGCGGGAGCTTACAATGAGCAGTTCTTC.

The rearrangement links TRBV7-9 to TRBJ1-1; no clear D. The CDR3 runs 14 residues. In germline, CDR1 is SEHNR, CDR2 FQNEAQ (reference sequence). Trimming removed 2 bases at V and 0 bases at J, with 7 bases between. This CDR3 is CASSLWGVNTEAFF. In DNA form, the CDR3 reads TGTGCCAGCAGCTTATGGGGAGTGAACACTGAAGCTTTCTTT.

The chain couples TRBV27 to TRBJ2-7, with D possibly TRBD1 on 5 matching bases. Germline V gives CDR1 MNHEY, CDR2 SMNVEV (reference sequence). V lost 5 bases, J lost 3 bases, and 11 bases lay in between. The CDR3 has 13 amino acids. CDR3 in amino acids: CASSPDRNYEQYF. CDR3 DNA: TGTGCCAGCAGTCCCGACAGAAACTACGAGCAGTACTTC.

The V and J genes are TRBV19 and TRBJ2-1, with 8 positions matching TRBD2. The CDR3 totals 15 residues. Germline-derived CDR1 and CDR2 are LNHDA and SQIVND (reference sequence). Trimming cost V 6 bases and J 3 bases; bases outside gene matches: 7. CDR3 in DNA: TGTGCCAGTAGGGGGATAGCGGGAAGCTACAATGAGCAGTTCTTC. This codes for CASRGIAGSYNEQFF.

Only one count was recorded for this clone. J is TRBJ2-5 and V is TRBV19, with TRBD1 matching 7 bases. The CDR3 is made up of 11 amino acids. Germline CDR1 reads LNHDA; CDR2 reads SQIVND (reference sequence). The ends lost 11 bases at V and 4 bases at J; junction bases unmatched: 4. CDR3 residues: CAVRDRETQYF. As DNA, the CDR3 is TGTGCCGTCCGGGACAGAGAGACCCAGTACTTC.